This T cell receptor beta chain was captured by sequencing in a study of T cells after yellow fever vaccination. One entry per CDR3 protein, called by TCRdb with MiXCR from the 5' RACE reads. This sample carries about 430,000 distinct CDR3 sequences, approximately 19% of them seen once, and the ten largest clones take roughly a sixth. Germline V gene data show CDR1 as SGHTA and CDR2 as FQGNSA. Trimming at V came to 4 bases and at J to 5 bases, leaving 8 bases not matched to a gene. This CDR3 has 14 amino acids. This clonotype was recorded a few times. The chain couples TRBV7-2 to TRBJ2-7, with 7 bases lining up with TRBD1. The receptor comes from a young man who received the YFV17D yellow fever vaccine. The sequences come from PBMCs, collected before the yellow fever booster vaccination. The DNA of the CDR3 is TGTGCCAGCAGCTACATGACAGGGATCCACGAGCAGTACTTC. Its translation is CASSYMTGIHEQYF.